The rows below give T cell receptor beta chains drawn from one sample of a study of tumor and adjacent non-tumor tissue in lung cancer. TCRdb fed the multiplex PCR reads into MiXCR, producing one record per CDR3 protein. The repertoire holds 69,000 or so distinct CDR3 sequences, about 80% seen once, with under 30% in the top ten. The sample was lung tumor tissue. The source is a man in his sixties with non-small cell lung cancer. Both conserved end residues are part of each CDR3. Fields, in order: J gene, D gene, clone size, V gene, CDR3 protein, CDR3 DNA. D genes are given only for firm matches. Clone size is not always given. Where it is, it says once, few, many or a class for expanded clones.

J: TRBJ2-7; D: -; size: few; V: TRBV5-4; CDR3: CASSLDSQGEQYF; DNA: TGTGCAAGCAGCTTGGATAGCCAAGGAGAGCAGTACTTC
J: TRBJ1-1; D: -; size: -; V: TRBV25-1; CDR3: CANSEFPSGDGVPKSFF; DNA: TGTGCCAACAGTGAATTCCCGTCGGGGGACGGGGTACCGAAGTCTTTCTTT
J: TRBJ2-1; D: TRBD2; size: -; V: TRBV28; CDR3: CASSLSYSGGIYNEQFF; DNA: TGTGCCAGCAGTTTATCCTATAGCGGGGGGATATACAATGAGCAGTTCTTC
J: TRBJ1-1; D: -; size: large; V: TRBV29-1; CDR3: CSGSGARDTEAFF; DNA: TGCAGCGGATCAGGGGCGAGGGACACTGAAGCTTTCTTT
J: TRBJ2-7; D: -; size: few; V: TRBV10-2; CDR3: CASSNGGNPYEQYF; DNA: TGCGCCAGCAGTAACGGAGGGAATCCATACGAACAGTACTTC
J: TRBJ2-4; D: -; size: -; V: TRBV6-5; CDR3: CAGSYNRGSGNIEYF; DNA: TGTGCCGGCAGTTACAACCGGGGTTCGGGGAACATTGAGTACTTC
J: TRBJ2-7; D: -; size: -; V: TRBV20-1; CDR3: CSAGRSDSYEQYF; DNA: TGCAGTGCTGGGCGTAGCGATTCATACGAGCAGTACTTC
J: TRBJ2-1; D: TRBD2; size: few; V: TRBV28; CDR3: CASSYGRANNEQFF; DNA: TGTGCCAGCAGTTACGGGAGGGCCAACAATGAGCAGTTCTTC
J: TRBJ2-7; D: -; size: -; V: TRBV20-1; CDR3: CNARTCRSYEQYF; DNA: TGCAATGCTAGAACGTGCAGATCCTACGAGCAGTACTTC
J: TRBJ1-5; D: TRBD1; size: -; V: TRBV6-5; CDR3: CASSTGQGQNLPQHF; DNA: TGTGCCAGCAGCACGGGACAGGGGCAAAACCTGCCCCAGCATTTT
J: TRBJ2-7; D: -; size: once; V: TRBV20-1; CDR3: CSARVPSEQYF; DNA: TGCAGTGCTAGGGTGCCATCCGAGCAGTACTTC
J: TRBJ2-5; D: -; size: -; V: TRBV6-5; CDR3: CASCYSSETQYF; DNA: TGTGCAAGCTGTTACTCGAGCGAGACCCAGTACTTC
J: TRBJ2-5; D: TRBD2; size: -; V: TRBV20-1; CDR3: CSAIVSGSEVETQYF; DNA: TGTAGTGCTATCGTTAGCGGGAGTGAAGTAGAGACCCAGTACTTC
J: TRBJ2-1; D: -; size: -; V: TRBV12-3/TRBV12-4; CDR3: CASSFPHRDHNEQSF; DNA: TGTGCCAGCAGTTTCCCTCACCGGGACCACAATGAACAGTCATTC
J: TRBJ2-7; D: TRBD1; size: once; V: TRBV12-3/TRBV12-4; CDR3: CASNWGQGAHEQYF; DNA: TGTGCCAGCAATTGGGGACAGGGGGCGCATGAGCAGTACTTC
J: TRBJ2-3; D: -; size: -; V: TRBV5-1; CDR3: CASSYGDTQYF; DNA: TGCGCCAGCAGCTACGGAGATACGCAGTATTTT
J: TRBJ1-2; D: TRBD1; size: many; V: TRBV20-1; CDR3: CSARKGQGLGYTF; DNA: TGCAGTGCTAGGAAGGGACAGGGACTCGGCTACACCTTC
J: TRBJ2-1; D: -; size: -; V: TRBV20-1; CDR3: CSARVGGVPRQFF; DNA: TGCAGTGCTAGAGTAGGGGGGGTGCCGAGGCAGTTCTTC
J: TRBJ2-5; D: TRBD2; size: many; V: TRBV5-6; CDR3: CASSRSGLAEETQYF; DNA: TGTGCCAGCAGCCGATCGGGACTAGCGGAAGAGACCCAGTACTTC
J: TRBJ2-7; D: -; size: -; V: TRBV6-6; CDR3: CTSMEGGYEQHF; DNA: TGTACCAGCATGGAGGGGGGATACGAGCAGCACTTC
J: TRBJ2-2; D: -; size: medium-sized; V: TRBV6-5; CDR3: CASSYLGGSTGELFF; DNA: TGTGCCAGCAGTTACCTCGGGGGTTCGACCGGGGAGCTGTTTTTT
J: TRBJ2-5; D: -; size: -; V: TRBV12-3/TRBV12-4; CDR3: CANRFGQGGETQYF; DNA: TGTGCCAACAGGTTTGGGCAGGGGGGCGAGACCCAGTACTTC
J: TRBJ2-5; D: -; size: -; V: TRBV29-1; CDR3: CIVAEETQNF; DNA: TGTATCGTTGCCGAGGAGACCCAGAACTTC
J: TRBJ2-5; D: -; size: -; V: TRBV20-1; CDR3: CSARTGEETQYF; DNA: TGCAGTGCTAGGACGGGAGAAGAGACCCAGTACTTC
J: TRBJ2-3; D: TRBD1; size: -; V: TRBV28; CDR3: CASSRDRGVGKPQYF; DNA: TGTGCCAGCAGTCGCGACAGGGGGGTAGGTAAGCCCCAGTATTTT
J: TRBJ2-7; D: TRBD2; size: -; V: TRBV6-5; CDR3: CASQSGSYEQYF; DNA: TGTGCTAGCCAAAGCGGGAGCTACGAGCAGTACTTC
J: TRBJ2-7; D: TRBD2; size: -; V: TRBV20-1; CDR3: CSTSRTSGRDEQYF; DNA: TGCAGTACTTCACGGACTAGCGGGAGAGATGAGCAGTACTTC
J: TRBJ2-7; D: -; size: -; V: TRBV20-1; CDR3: CSASDPRRGSRYEQYF; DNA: TGCAGTGCTAGTGACCCCCGACGGGGGTCACGCTACGAGCAGTACTTC
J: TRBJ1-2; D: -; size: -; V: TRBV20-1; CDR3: CSARRGGWGYTF; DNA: TGCAGTGCTAGAAGAGGGGGTTGGGGCTACACCTTC
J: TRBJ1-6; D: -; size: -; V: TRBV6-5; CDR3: CASSYGLGGNLPLHF; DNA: TGTGCCAGCAGTTACGGACTGGGTGGTAATTTACCACTCCACTTT
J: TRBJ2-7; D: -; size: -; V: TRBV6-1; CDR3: CTSSEIGEQYF; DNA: TGTACCAGCAGTGAGATAGGGGAGCAGTACTTC
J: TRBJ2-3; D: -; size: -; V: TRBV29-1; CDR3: CSGGLDGNTQYF; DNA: TGCAGCGGAGGGCTAGATGGAAATACGCAGTATTTT
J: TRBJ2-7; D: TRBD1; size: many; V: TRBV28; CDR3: CASKGAFPSYEQYF; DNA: TGTGCCAGCAAGGGGGCTTTCCCTTCCTACGAGCAGTACTTC